This T cell receptor (beta chain) was recovered during a study of blood T cell repertoires in COVID-19. At the level of the study: Acute-phase and convalescent COVID-19 samples originated in the United States, Italy and Spain. T cells, B-cell-depleted T cells, or PBMCs supplied cDNA or gDNA.

V was clipped by 0 bases and J by 0 bases; unmatched bases: 3. Germline V lookup: CDR1 SGHTA, CDR2 FQGNSA. This CDR3 region has 16 residues. Original processing methods: Nucleated cell counts were estimated from reference gene primer amplification. Here immunoSEQ multiplex PCR was the method, and the copy in TCRdb shows in-frame clones only, minus some. That table furnishes V, J and clone size, whereas the DNA furnished D and trimming. The sample lists about 210,000 clones; 92% were seen once. This clonotype was sampled from a man aged 25-40 years with acute or convalescent COVID-19. Specimen: peripheral blood. The chain employs TRBV7-2 and TRBJ2-7; 9 positions match TRBD2. Written as DNA, the CDR3 is TGTGCCAGCAGCTTAGCGTCTAGCGGGGCCTCCTACGAGCAGTACTTC. Its protein is CASSLASSGASYEQYF.